This record covers a single T cell receptor (beta chain). These data come from a study of blood T cell repertoires in COVID-19. Germline CDR1 and CDR2: SGDLS and YYNGEE. The V end lost 0 bases, the J end lost 3 bases, and 13 bases lay between the germline ends. The CDR3 sequence is 16 residues long. In the original analysis: Counts of nucleated cells, estimated from reference gene primer amplification, were obtained. Sequencing was performed with immunoSEQ multiplex PCR; in TCRdb, only in-frame clones are kept and a portion is missing. V and J calls and clone size are as listed in that table; D and trimming were resolved from the DNA. The sample includes about 300,000 clones, around 90% of them seen just once.

This TCR came from a man aged 70-80 years with acute or convalescent COVID-19. What was sequenced was peripheral blood. The rearrangement joins TRBV9 to TRBJ1-3; TRBD1 is a possible D gene (6 bases). Written as DNA, the CDR3 is TGTGCCAGCAGCGTAGGCGTAGGGGGTTATGGAAACACCATATATTTT. It encodes CASSVGVGGYGNTIYF.